This is a list of T cell receptor beta chains from one sample in a study of vaccination and CD4 T cells after COVID-19. TCRdb re-called the PCR reads through MiXCR, storing one row per CDR3 protein. The repertoire has more than 12,000 distinct CDR3 sequences, 30% of them found once; the top ten carry under 20%. These receptors' antigens are unknown. The sequenced sample consisted of cultured CD4+ T cells from blood. The source of these receptors is a human donor with COVID-19. Each CDR3 is given with its conserved first and last residue. A D gene is named only where the DNA matches it firmly. Size is omitted from some rows. Given values are once, few, many or a class for expanded clones.

TRBV5-6	few	TRBD1	TRBJ2-7	TGTGCCAGCAGCTTGATGACAGGGGGTCCTCGGGAGCAGTACTTC	CASSLMTGGPREQYF
TRBV5-4	.	.	TRBJ1-1	TGTGCCAGCAGCTTGGATCCAGGTAGGAACACTGAAGCTTTCTTT	CASSLDPGRNTEAFF
TRBV7-2	.	.	TRBJ1-6	TGTGCCAGCAGCCGTGACTACAATTCACCCCTCCACTTT	CASSRDYNSPLHF
TRBV29-1	.	TRBD1	TRBJ2-3	TGCAGCGTCCGCCAGGGGGCTACAACAGATACGCAGTATTTT	CSVRQGATTDTQYF
TRBV7-3	few	TRBD2	TRBJ2-5	TGTGCCAGCAGCTCGGGACTAGCGGGGGTTGAGACCCAGTACTTC	CASSSGLAGVETQYF
TRBV5-1	once	.	TRBJ1-1	TGCGCCAGCAGCTTTTCAGGGGCGGTCACTGAAGCTTTCTTT	CASSFSGAVTEAFF
TRBV20-1	few	TRBD2	TRBJ2-3	TGCAGTGCTAGTGCGGGGGAGCACACAGATACGCAGTATTTT	CSASAGEHTDTQYF
TRBV20-1	.	TRBD2	TRBJ2-7	TGCAGTGCTAGCGGGGGGGCCGGGTCCTACGAGCAGTACTTC	CSASGGAGSYEQYF
TRBV7-6	few	.	TRBJ1-4	TGTGCCAGCAGCCGGGTTAATGAAAAACTGTTTTTT	CASSRVNEKLFF
TRBV7-3	.	.	TRBJ1-1	.	CASSPTSGGGLDTQYFGPGTEAFF
TRBV27	few	.	TRBJ1-2	TGTGCCAGCAGTCTCAGGGGACAAGCGGGGGGCTACACCTTC	CASSLRGQAGGYTF
TRBV6-2/TRBV6-3	few	.	TRBJ2-7	TGTGCCAGCGGACCCTCAAGCTCCTACGAGCAGTACTTC	CASGPSSSYEQYF
TRBV28	few	.	TRBJ2-3	TGTGCCAGCAGTCGACTAGAGGATTTCACAGATACGCAGTATTTT	CASSRLEDFTDTQYF
TRBV10-3	few	.	TRBJ2-5	TGTGCCATCAGCAAGATTGGACCACTAGGAGAGACCCAGTACTTC	CAISKIGPLGETQYF
TRBV7-2	.	TRBD2	TRBJ2-7	TGTGCCAGAAGCAATCCCGGGACTACATACGAGCAGTACTTC	CARSNPGTTYEQYF
TRBV6-2/TRBV6-3	.	.	TRBJ1-1	TGTGCCAGCAGTTACTTGCGGAACACTGAAGCTTTCTTT	CASSYLRNTEAFF
TRBV6-2/TRBV6-3	few	TRBD2	TRBJ2-3	TGTGCCAGCAGTCGGGGACTAGCGGGGGTCAATGGGGCGCAGTATTTT	CASSRGLAGVNGAQYF
TRBV12-3/TRBV12-4	.	.	TRBJ1-6	TGTGCCAGCAGTTTTGGGGGTGGTGATTCACCCCTCCACTTT	CASSFGGGDSPLHF
TRBV20-1	.	TRBD1	TRBJ1-4	TGCAGTGCTAGAAGGGCCTTAGGAGGGGGCGAAAAACTGTTTTTT	CSARRALGGGEKLFF
TRBV5-4	medium-sized	.	TRBJ1-5	TGTGCCAGCAGCTTGTTCGAGCCTGATCAGCCCCAGCATTTT	CASSLFEPDQPQHF
TRBV2	.	TRBD1	TRBJ1-6	TGTGCCAGCAGGGCCCCAGGGGGCGGCTCACCCCTCCACTTT	CASRAPGGGSPLHF
TRBV5-1	few	TRBD2	TRBJ2-2	TGCGCCAGCAGCCGAGGACTAGCGGGGAACACCGGGGAGCTGTTTTTT	CASSRGLAGNTGELFF
TRBV5-4	.	.	TRBJ1-1	TGTGCCAGCAGCTTGCGCCTTTTGGCAGGGAACACTGAAGCTTTCTTT	CASSLRLLAGNTEAFF
TRBV10-3	.	.	TRBJ2-5	TGTGCCATCAGTAGGGCGATACAAGAGACCCAGTACTTC	CAISRAIQETQYF
TRBV10-2	few	.	TRBJ2-1	TGCGCCAGCAGACCGGGACGCCTCCTTAGTGAGCAGTTCTTC	CASRPGRLLSEQFF
TRBV20-1	.	TRBD1	TRBJ2-7	TGCAGTGCTATTACTCAAGGGGGCCCTACTTCCTACGAGCAGTACTTC	CSAITQGGPTSYEQYF
TRBV5-1	few	.	TRBJ1-2	TGCGCCAGCAGCTTTGTCCTGCCCGGGGTTAATGGCTACACCTTC	CASSFVLPGVNGYTF
TRBV20-1	.	.	TRBJ1-3	TGCAGTGCCCGCGGACTCTCTGGAAACACCATATATTTT	CSARGLSGNTIYF
TRBV6-1	medium-sized	.	TRBJ1-2	TGTGCCAGCAGTGATCACAGGGTCTATGGCTACACCTTC	CASSDHRVYGYTF
TRBV7-9	.	.	TRBJ2-3	TGTGCCAGCAGCCCTCGCCCTAGCACAGATACGCAGTATTTT	CASSPRPSTDTQYF
TRBV19	.	TRBD1	TRBJ2-7	TGTGCCAGTAGTACAATCCGGGACAGGGCCTACGAGCAGTACTTC	CASSTIRDRAYEQYF
TRBV6-5	.	.	TRBJ2-7	TGTGCCAGCAGTTTTCAGTCAAGCTTGGGCGAGCAGTACTTC	CASSFQSSLGEQYF
TRBV29-1	once	.	TRBJ1-1	TGCAGCGTCTCTCTGGGGGGTAACACTGAAGCTTTCTTT	CSVSLGGNTEAFF
TRBV7-2	few	.	TRBJ2-5	TGTGCCAGCAGAGGGACAAAGCAAGAGACCCAGTACTTC	CASRGTKQETQYF
TRBV30	.	.	TRBJ1-1	TGTGCCTGGAGTGTACGCGGTACTGAAGCTTTCTTT	CAWSVRGTEAFF
TRBV6-4	.	.	TRBJ2-2	TGTGCCAGCTCCCCTAGCCCGGGGACCGAGGAGCTGTTTTTT	CASSPSPGTEELFF
TRBV27	few	.	TRBJ1-5	TGTGCCAGCAGTTTAAGGGGCCGGACGAACAGCAATCAGCCCCAGCATTTT	CASSLRGRTNSNQPQHF